This TCR beta chain was retrieved from a study of T cells in Graves' hyperthyroidism and ophthalmopathy. This clonotype was recorded many times. Its antigen is not identified. Findings and limits, study-wide: Within blood appeared most thyroid clonotypes that had expanded above 0.001.

Germline values: CDR1 MNHNS, CDR2 SASEGT. Trimming pared 8 bases from V and 0 bases from J, leaving 14 bases between. This CDR3 spans 15 amino acids. The TCR beta CDR3 regions underwent amplification using RNA transcripts as the source. With the HTBI primer set, the TCR CDR3 went through a first round of RT-PCR. TCRdb redid the calling of the multiplex PCR reads with MiXCR, one entry per CDR3 protein. The sample holds around 280,000 distinct CDR3 sequences, 12% to 15% seen once. The hyperthyroidism was newly diagnosed and had lasted under 2 months; the patients were aged 18 to 65. Diagnostic decisions used clinical symptoms, serum thyroxine and TRAb, thyroid ultrasound and orbital computed tomography. Over 8 ml fresh peripheral blood yielded the PBMCs.

The V call is TRBV6-1, the J call TRBJ1-5; perhaps TRBD1 as D (6 bases). Sequencing was performed on blood. This TCR derives from a woman aged 40 to 50 with Graves' hyperthyroidism. CDR3 sequence: CASGGRGISNQPQHF. The CDR3 nucleotides read TGTGCCAGCGGGGGGAGGGGGATTAGCAATCAGCCCCAGCATTTT.